This TCR beta chain was observed in a study of identical twins. Study-wide findings and caveats: Out-of-frame sharing of TCR alpha in monozygotic twins was underestimated by models.

TCRdb reprocessed the 5' RACE reads via MiXCR and lists one record per CDR3 protein. The sample has 200,000 to 250,000 distinct CDR3 sequences; 9.5% to 15% are singletons. The germline CDR1 and CDR2 sequences are SEHNR and FQNEAQ (reference sequence). This CDR3 spans 14 amino acids. V trimming: 5 bases; J trimming: 2 bases; junction bases outside the gene matches: 3. This clonotype has just a few counts. Its antigen is unidentified. The sample also formed part of further work on yellow fever vaccine responses in identical twins.

This clonotype was sampled from a woman younger than 35 in good health. Sequencing was done on a sample of memory (CD45RO+) T cells sorted from blood. This chain connects TRBV7-9 to TRBJ2-7; TRBD2 aligns across 10 bases. CDR3 sequence: CASSASGSTYEQYF. The CDR3 DNA reads as TGTGCCAGCAGCGCTAGCGGGAGTACCTACGAGCAGTACTTC.